These 25 T cell receptor beta chains were sequenced from one sample in a study of neurological immune-mediated disorders. TCRdb re-analysed the 5' RACE reads in MiXCR, keeping a single row per CDR3 protein. The sample consists of roughly 80,000 distinct CDR3 sequences, 5% to 6% of them appearing once. Time point indicated: longitudinal time-point 2. The sample was PBMCs. The origin of the receptors is a woman between 55 and 75 years old with multiple sclerosis.

This clonotype was seen many times. CDR3 sequence: CSVEWGHPNTEAFF. The CDR3 DNA reads as TGCAGCGTTGAATGGGGTCACCCGAACACTGAAGCTTTCTTT. The rearrangement joins TRBV29-1 to TRBJ1-1; D uncertain. Germline CDR1 SQVTM, CDR2 ANQGSEA. Deletions cut 2 bases from V and 1 base from J, with 11 bases between. CDR3 length: 14 amino acids.

This clonotype appeared many times. This chain joins TRBV11-2 and TRBJ2-7, with D possibly being TRBD1 or TRBD2 (5 bases each). CDR3 length equals 12 residues. Between the trimmed V and J ends, which lost 8 bases and 3 bases, there was a span of 11 bases. Germline CDR1 SGHAT, CDR2 FQNNGV. DNA for the CDR3: TGTGCCAGCCAACAGGAGGACTACGAGCAGTACTTC. Translation gives CASQQEDYEQYF.

The sample holds many counts of this clonotype. The rearrangement links TRBV7-9 to TRBJ1-2; no definite D call. CDR1 SEHNR and CDR2 FQNEAQ come from the germline V gene (reference sequence). This CDR3 has 12 residues. V lost 0 bases to trimming and J lost 8 bases, with 7 bases between them. The CDR3 DNA reads as TGTGCCAGCAGCTTAGCCACACAGGGCTACACCTTC. Its translation: CASSLATQGYTF.

This clonotype was recorded at least ten times. The CDR3 here is CASSLILAGKFNEQFF. Here the CDR3 DNA reads TGCGCCAGCAGCTTGATTCTAGCGGGGAAATTCAATGAGCAGTTCTTC. V is TRBV5-1 and J is TRBJ2-1; 9 nucleotides match TRBD2. V shed 1 base, J shed 6 bases, and the junction held 8 bases outside the gene matches. Germline loops: CDR1 SGHRS, CDR2 YFSETQ. The CDR3 contains 16 residues.

In its sample, this clonotype was seen many times. The J gene is TRBJ2-7, the V gene TRBV2; D call uncertain. This CDR3 spans 14 amino acids. V lost 1 base, J lost 3 bases, and 10 bases lay in between. Germline V lookup: CDR1 SNHLY, CDR2 FYNNEI. The CDR3 nucleotides read TGTGCCAGCAGTGAAGAGGGCAGCCGCTACGAGCAGTACTTC. It translates to CASSEEGSRYEQYF.

This clonotype was seen ten or more times. The V call is TRBV7-8, the J call TRBJ1-5; D call uncertain. Trimming pared 1 base from V and 6 bases from J, leaving 16 bases between. There are 16 residues in the CDR3. Per germline, CDR1 SGHVS and CDR2 FQNEAQ. The chain's CDR3 is CASSLGGPKRIQPQHF. The CDR3 DNA follows: TGTGCCAGCAGCTTAGGAGGACCCAAGAGGATTCAGCCCCAGCATTTT.

The V and J genes are TRBV12-3 or TRBV12-4 and TRBJ2-2, with D uncertain. Deletions cut 5 bases from V and 0 bases from J, with 7 bases between. The CDR3 contains 14 residues. The CDR3 loop reads CASSPHANTGELFF. The CDR3 bases are TGTGCCAGCAGTCCACACGCGAACACCGGGGAGCTGTTTTTT.

This clonotype was observed a few times. The CDR3 nucleotides read TGCGCCAGCAGCCGGGACAGGGGCTCTTATGGCTACACCTTC. It codes for CASSRDRGSYGYTF. The rearrangement uses TRBV5-1 and TRBJ1-2; 10 bases match TRBD1. Germline V CDR1 and CDR2: SGHRS, YFSETQ. The CDR3 length is 14 residues. The V segment lost 4 bases and the J segment 5 bases; nucleotides outside the gene matches: 5.

This clonotype came up many times. V gene TRBV28 combines with J gene TRBJ1-1, with D unresolved. Trimming shortened V by 8 bases and J by 0 bases, and 7 bases separated the two germline ends. The CDR3 covers 12 residues. Germline V gene lookup returns CDR1 MDHEN and CDR2 SYDVKM. Written as DNA, the CDR3 is TGTGCCAGCTGGTCTTTGAACACTGAAGCTTTCTTT. As protein: CASWSLNTEAFF.

This clonotype appeared many times. The J gene is TRBJ2-7, the V gene TRBV24-1; the D is unclear. CDR1 is KGHDR, CDR2 SFDVKD, per germline. This CDR3 is built from 13 residues. Trimming stripped 0 bases from V and 5 bases from J, with 7 bases between. In DNA, the CDR3 is TGTGCCACCAGTGATTTGTTAGTCCACGAGCAGTACTTC. This translates into CATSDLLVHEQYF.

This clonotype was recorded at least ten times. The rearrangement joins TRBV5-1 to TRBJ2-7; tentatively, D is TRBD1 (5 bases). The V end was cut by 0 bases, the J end by 0 bases, with 10 bases between. This CDR3 has 15 amino acids. Germline assignment: CDR1 SGHRS and CDR2 YFSETQ. The CDR3 DNA reads as TGCGCCAGCAGCTTGGGGGGCGCCAACTCCTACGAGCAGTACTTC. Its translation is CASSLGGANSYEQYF.

This clonotype was seen ten or more times. The genes are TRBV6-1 and TRBJ1-1; D is undetermined. CDR3 length: 14 residues. The V and J ends lost 1 base and 1 base respectively, with 7 bases between them. Per the germline V gene, CDR1 is MNHNS and CDR2 is SASEGT. In DNA form, the CDR3 reads TGTGCCAGCAGTGAAGGGGGAGGGAACACTGAAGCTTTCTTT. Translated, it gives CASSEGGGNTEAFF.

This clonotype showed up many times. The chain couples TRBV5-1 to TRBJ1-6; D perhaps matches TRBD1 (5 bases). The CDR3 sequence is 16 residues long. Trimming shortened V by 0 bases and J by 9 bases, and 16 bases separated the two germline ends. Germline V gene lookup returns CDR1 SGHRS and CDR2 YFSETQ. CDR3 protein: CASSLDLPGLGSPLHF. CDR3 in DNA: TGCGCCAGCAGCTTGGACTTACCGGGGCTGGGTTCACCCCTCCACTTT.

V and J are TRBV14 and TRBJ2-1, with 14 bases identical to TRBD2. The trim removed 1 base at V and 15 bases at J, leaving 8 bases unmatched. The CDR3 contains 15 residues. Germline loops: CDR1 SGHDN, CDR2 FVKESK. CDR3 residues: CASSQGLAGGRRLFF. CDR3 coding DNA: TGTGCCAGCAGCCAAGGACTAGCGGGGGGGCGGCGTCTGTTCTTC.

This clonotype was found many times. This rearrangement joins TRBV3-1 to TRBJ2-5; D remains unclear. Germline CDR1 is LGHDT and CDR2 is YNNKEL (reference sequence). This CDR3 is 12 amino acids long. The V gene lost 5 bases and the J gene lost 6 bases, with 10 bases spanning the gap. The CDR3 is CASSSARQTQYF. DNA for the CDR3: TGTGCCAGCAGCTCCGCAAGGCAGACCCAGTACTTC.

Many counts were recorded for this clonotype. The junction differs from germline at one of its ends, possibly a read error. V usage is TRBV5-1 and J usage is TRBJ2-1, with D tentatively TRBD1 or TRBD2 (5 bases each). Germline V lookup: CDR1 SGHRS, CDR2 YFSETQ. CDR3 length: 13 amino acids. CDR3 region: CASGDPSSNEQFF. CDR3 DNA sequence: TGCGCCAGCGGGGACCCGTCCTCCAATGAGCAGTTCTTC.

To note about this clonotype: A much larger clonotype is one base distant, so this may be a read error. The chain joins TRBV6-5 to TRBJ2-5; 8 nucleotides align to TRBD2. V lost 5 bases and J lost 2; bases outside the gene matches: 10. The germline gives CDR1 MNHEY, CDR2 SVGAGI. The CDR3 is made up of 16 amino acids. The CDR3 nucleotides are TGTGCCAGCAGTCAGACCCTTGCGGGGGGACAAGAGACCCAGTACTTC. Encoded protein: CASSQTLAGGQETQYF.

This clonotype was seen ten or more times. The V gene is TRBV7-2, the J gene TRBJ2-5; TRBD2 matches 7 bases. CDR3 length equals 13 residues. The germline gives CDR1 SGHTA, CDR2 FQGNSA. The ends lost 7 bases at V and 5 bases at J; junction bases unmatched: 7. The CDR3 sequence: CASTSEGGETQYF. Written as DNA, the CDR3 is TGTGCCAGCACCTCCGAGGGAGGGGAGACCCAGTACTTC.

This clonotype was seen many times. CDR3 coding DNA: TGCGCCAGCAGTCGCAGGGAGACAGGGAGCACAGATACGCAGTATTTT. This encodes CASSRRETGSTDTQYF. The chain carries TRBV5-1 and TRBJ2-3; 7 positions agree with TRBD1. The CDR3 extends over 16 amino acids. Germline V CDR1 and CDR2: SGHRS, YFSETQ. The V and J ends lost 5 bases and 0 bases, in that order; junction bases with no gene match: 9.

At least ten counts were recorded for this clonotype. V usage is TRBV5-1 and J usage is TRBJ1-4, with D perhaps TRBD1 (5 bases). V lost 0 bases, J lost 8 bases, and 11 bases lay in between. The CDR3 is made up of 14 amino acids. The germline CDR1 and CDR2 sequences are SGHRS and YFSETQ. The CDR3: CASSLEAGREKLFF. CDR3 bases: TGCGCCAGCAGCTTGGAGGCAGGGCGAGAAAAACTGTTTTTT.

The sample holds many counts of this clonotype. The V and J genes are TRBV30 and TRBJ1-3, with D possibly matching TRBD1 (6 bases). The CDR3 extends over 16 amino acids. Trimming cost V 4 bases and J 0 bases, with 16 bases left between them. The germline CDR1 and CDR2 sequences are GTSNPN and SVGIG (reference sequence). The CDR3 nucleotides read TGTGCCTGGACCCCTGCAGGGGCGAGCTCTGGAAACACCATATATTTT. Encoded protein: CAWTPAGASSGNTIYF. Based on the CDR3 plus reference TRBV30 and TRBJ1-3, the full variable domain is SQTIHQWPATLVQPVGSPLSLECTVEGTSNPNLYWYRQAAGRGLQLLFYSVGIGQISSEVPQNLSASRPQDRQFILSSKKLLLSDSGFYLCAWTPAGASSGNTIYFGEGSWLTVV.

This clonotype was counted ten times or more. The gene calls are TRBV6-6 and TRBJ1-1; possibly TRBD1 for D (6 bases). This CDR3 contains 14 residues. Germline V CDR1 and CDR2: MNHNY, SVGAGI (reference sequence). V dropped 5 bases and J dropped 4 bases, with 14 bases sitting between them. The CDR3 region is CASSLQGTGTEAFF. In DNA, the CDR3 is TGTGCCAGCAGTCTACAGGGAACGGGCACTGAAGCTTTCTTT.

This clonotype was counted at least ten times. J is TRBJ1-1 and V is TRBV5-1, with 7 positions matching TRBD1. V was pared by 0 bases and J by 1 base, with 9 bases of the junction left unmatched. Germline V gene data show CDR1 as SGHRS and CDR2 as YFSETQ. The CDR3 has 17 amino acids. CDR3 region: CASSLGQGRVGNTEAFF. The CDR3 region has the DNA TGCGCCAGCAGCTTGGGACAGGGTCGGGTTGGGAACACTGAAGCTTTCTTT.

This clonotype was seen only a few times. The chain couples TRBV29-1 to TRBJ2-6; no definite D call. The CDR3 extends over 13 amino acids. Germline V gives CDR1 SQVTM, CDR2 ANQGSEA. The ends were cut back, 5 bases at V and 0 bases at J, with 5 bases in the middle. Written as DNA, the CDR3 is TGCAGCGTTACAGTCTCTGGGGCCAACGTCCTGACTTTC. As protein: CSVTVSGANVLTF.

This clonotype was seen at least ten times. The chain carries TRBV12-3 or TRBV12-4 and TRBJ2-5; 8 nucleotides line up with TRBD2. The CDR3 runs 15 residues. The ends lost 4 bases at V and 2 bases at J; junction bases unmatched: 6. The DNA of the CDR3 is TGTGCCAGCAGTTCGAGCGGGGGCGCGCAAGAGACCCAGTACTTC. Its translation is CASSSSGGAQETQYF.